The next 9 T cell receptor beta chains were all read from a single sample in a study of T cells in localized non-small cell lung cancer. Some clones are missing from TCRdb's copy, which holds only in-frame ones; the method was immunoSEQ multiplex PCR. The top ten clones hold 15% to 20% of a sample with about 1,300 clones, approximately 26% of them seen once. Sequenced material: normal lung tissue next to the tumor, taken before any cancer treatment. These receptors were collected from a woman aged 35 to 70 with stage I squamous cell lung carcinoma.

This clone is judged large. J is TRBJ2-2 and V is TRBV11-3; 13 bases are shared with TRBD2. V lost 3 bases and J lost 9; bases outside the gene matches: 13. The CDR3 is 18 residues long. Germline CDR1 SGHNT, CDR2 YENEEA. The CDR3 DNA reads TGTGCCAGCAGCTTGTCTTTGGGGACTAGCGGGACTCACCGGGAGCTGTTTTTT. It yields the protein CASSLSLGTSGTHRELFF.

V and J are TRBV6-8 and TRBJ2-3; D assignment may be TRBD1 or TRBD2 (5 bases each). Trimming removed 9 bases from V and 1 base from J, with 14 bases in between. The germline V gene has CDR1 MNHGY and CDR2 SAAAGT. The CDR3 length is 14 residues. CDR3 bases: TGTGCCAGTCTTGAGGGGCCGCGCACAGATACGCAGTATTTT. Amino acids: CASLEGPRTDTQYF.

This clone was counted a single time. The chain uses TRBV19 and TRBJ2-1; the match to TRBD2 covers 9 bases. The junction had 9 bases not matched to a gene; V was cut back by 6 bases and J by 9 bases. There are 14 residues in the CDR3. Germline loops: CDR1 LNHDA, CDR2 SQIVND (reference sequence). CDR3 coding DNA: TGTGCCAGTAGACCTAGCGGGACGTTTCTTGAGCAGTTCTTC. Encoded protein: CASRPSGTFLEQFF.

This clone is deemed large. V is TRBV11-3 and J is TRBJ1-2; the D gene is possibly TRBD1 (5 bases). V lost 5 bases and J 8 bases, leaving 18 bases between the germline ends. The CDR3 spans 14 residues. CDR1 and CDR2 from the germline V gene are SGHNT and YENEEA. The CDR3 loop is CASSPEQGRVGYTF. CDR3 sequence (DNA): TGTGCCAGCAGCCCCGAGCAGGGAAGAGTAGGCTACACCTTC.

The chain is built from TRBV6-8 and TRBJ2-2, with D possibly called TRBD1 or TRBD2 (5 bases each). V lost 10 bases and J 2 bases, leaving 11 bases between the germline ends. Germline CDR1 and CDR2: MNHGY and SAAAGT. CDR3 size: 13 residues. CDR3 amino acids: CAINRDNTGELFF. Here the CDR3 DNA reads TGTGCCATCAACCGGGACAACACCGGGGAGCTGTTTTTT.

There are a few counts of this clone. This sequence joins TRBV11-3 and TRBJ2-5, with TRBD2 as a possible D gene (6 bases). The CDR3 sequence is 16 residues long. Between the trimmed V and J ends, which lost 0 bases and 4 bases, there was a span of 15 bases. The germline V gene encodes CDR1 SGHNT and CDR2 YENEEA. The CDR3 is CASSLDWDLGPETQYF. The CDR3 DNA follows: TGTGCCAGCAGCTTAGACTGGGACTTGGGGCCAGAGACCCAGTACTTC.

This sequence joins TRBV9 and TRBJ1-2; no definite D call. V was clipped by 5 bases and J by 3 bases, with 14 bases between them. Germline V lookup: CDR1 SGDLS, CDR2 YYNGEE. This CDR3 contains 14 residues. In DNA form, the CDR3 reads TGTGCCAGCAGTGAGTGGGCAGGCGACTATGGCTACACCTTC. Its protein is CASSEWAGDYGYTF. The variable domain in full, completed from reference TRBV9 and TRBJ1-2, reads DSGVTQTPKHLITATGQRVTLRCSPRSGDLSVYWYQQSLDQGLQFLIQYYNGEERAKGNILERFSAQQFPDLHSELNLSSLELGDSALYFCASSEWAGDYGYTFGSGTRLTVV.

This clone qualifies as medium-sized. This sequence joins TRBV6-8 and TRBJ2-1, with a tentative D call TRBD2 (6 bases). CDR3 size: 16 residues. CDR1 is MNHGY and CDR2 is SAAAGT in the germline V gene. The V end lost 2 bases, the J end lost 5 bases, and 16 bases lay between the germline ends. CDR3 residues: CASSYPVGGTDNEQFF. CDR3 in DNA: TGTGCCAGCAGTTACCCCGTAGGAGGGACCGACAATGAGCAGTTCTTC.

This clone was counted a few times. The CDR3, as DNA: TGTGCCAGCAGCTTGGATCAGGGTAGGTACACTGAAGCTTTCTTT. Protein: CASSLDQGRYTEAFF. This chain links TRBV11-3 with TRBJ1-1, with D possibly TRBD1 on 5 matching bases. There are 15 residues in the CDR3. Germline values: CDR1 SGHNT, CDR2 YENEEA. V lost 3 bases, J lost 3 bases, and 14 bases lay in between.